What follows are 25 T cell receptor beta chains derived from one specimen sequenced in a study of T cell repertoires in cytomegalovirus infection. TCRdb re-derived calls from the reads in MiXCR, one entry per CDR3 protein. Of roughly 250,000 distinct CDR3 sequences listed, roughly 12% are singletons. Sequenced: PBMCs. Receptor source: a human donor in good health (CMV status not recorded). Some clones in this sample may be carry-over from other donors' samples.

In its sample, this clonotype was seen many times. The chain's CDR3 is CASSSRTGGRINTEAFF. CDR3 sequence (DNA): TGTGCCAGCAGCTCCCGGACAGGGGGCCGGATAAACACTGAAGCTTTCTTT. The chain employs TRBV7-2 and TRBJ1-1; TRBD1 agrees at 11 bases. This CDR3 is 17 amino acids long. The V gene end was trimmed by 4 bases and the J gene end by 2 bases; junction bases not matched to a gene: 9. CDR1 and CDR2 from the germline V gene are SGHTA and FQGNSA.

Only a few counts were recorded for this clonotype. The V call is TRBV2, the J call TRBJ1-2; the match to TRBD1 covers 8 bases. V was pared by 7 bases and J by 0 bases, with 4 bases of the junction left unmatched. CDR3 length: 14 residues. Germline CDR1 SNHLY, CDR2 FYNNEI. Written as DNA, the CDR3 is TGTGCCAGCAATGAGGACAGGGCTAACTATGGCTACACCTTC. Residues: CASNEDRANYGYTF.

This clonotype was seen repeatedly, ten times or more. The chain carries TRBV28 and TRBJ2-3, with D perhaps matching TRBD1 (6 bases). Looked up from germline, CDR1 is MDHEN and CDR2 is SYDVKM. The CDR3 spans 14 residues. Trimming cost V 7 bases and J 4 bases, with 15 bases left between them. The CDR3 reads CASTKGTNSDTQYF. In DNA form, the CDR3 reads TGTGCCAGCACCAAAGGGACAAACTCAGATACGCAGTATTTT.

The chain employs TRBV20-1 and TRBJ1-4; tentatively, D is TRBD1 (6 bases). This CDR3 comprises 15 residues. Germline lookup yields CDR1 DFQATT and CDR2 SNEGSKA (reference sequence). Deletions cut 2 bases from V and 5 bases from J, with 15 bases between. The CDR3 sequence: CSARPAGDSNEKLFF. DNA of the CDR3: TGCAGTGCTAGACCGGCAGGGGATTCGAATGAAAAACTGTTTTTT.

This clonotype was observed many times. V is TRBV28 and J is TRBJ1-6; D is unresolved. Germline assignment: CDR1 MDHEN and CDR2 SYDVKM. This CDR3 has 14 amino acids. V lost 3 bases and J 5 bases, leaving 8 bases between the germline ends. CDR3 region: CASSFMADNSPLHF. The CDR3 DNA sequence: TGTGCCAGCAGTTTTATGGCAGATAATTCACCCCTCCACTTT.

This clonotype was detected a few times. The chain joins TRBV5-5 to TRBJ1-1, with no clear D. In germline, CDR1 is SGHKS, CDR2 YYEKEE (reference sequence). V gave up 2 bases and J gave up 1 base, with 12 bases separating them. This CDR3 is built from 15 residues. The CDR3 sequence is CASSFSGSGNTEAFF. In nucleotides, the CDR3 is TGTGCCAGCAGCTTCTCGGGGTCCGGGAACACTGAAGCTTTCTTT. The variable domain in full, completed from reference TRBV5-5 and TRBJ1-1, reads DAGVTQSPTHLIKTRGQQVTLRCSPISGHKSVSWYQQVLGQGPQFIFQYYEKEERGRGNFPDRFSARQFPNYSSELNVNALLLGDSALYLCASSFSGSGNTEAFFGQGTRLTVV.

This clonotype was recorded at least ten times. The chain links TRBV19 to TRBJ2-3, with 8 bases identical to TRBD1. The CDR3 extends over 16 amino acids. V dropped 2 bases and J dropped 1; count of bases not matched to a gene: 5. Germline V gene data show CDR1 as LNHDA and CDR2 as SQIVND (reference sequence). CDR3 bases: TGTGCCAGTAGTATATACGAGACAGGGGGCACAGATACGCAGTATTTT. Its translation is CASSIYETGGTDTQYF. Full variable domain (remainder filled in from reference TRBV19 and TRBJ2-3): DGGITQSPKYLFRKEGQNVTLSCEQNLNHDAMYWYRQDPGQGLRLIYYSQIVNDFQKGDIAEGYSVSREKKESFPLTVTSAQKNPTAFYLCASSIYETGGTDTQYFGPGTRLTVL.

This clonotype was detected only a few times. V is TRBV20-1 and J is TRBJ2-3; TRBD2 aligns across 10 bases. The CDR3 length is 14 residues. The V gene end was trimmed by 5 bases and the J gene end by 3 bases; junction bases not matched to a gene: 5. Germline CDR1 is DFQATT and CDR2 is SNEGSKA (reference sequence). The CDR3 protein is CSASLSGRTDTQYF. The CDR3 bases are TGCAGTGCTTCCCTTAGCGGGAGGACAGATACGCAGTATTTT.

This clonotype was counted ten times or more. The chain couples TRBV7-2 to TRBJ2-3; tentatively, D is TRBD2 (6 bases). CDR1 and CDR2 from the germline V gene are SGHTA and FQGNSA. The CDR3 extends over 14 amino acids. V dropped 5 bases and J dropped 5 bases, with 14 bases sitting between them. CDR3 in amino acids: CASSVADYGDTQYF. The DNA of the CDR3 is TGTGCCAGCAGCGTTGCGGACTACGGAGATACGCAGTATTTT.

This clonotype was detected ten times or more. The CDR3 here is CASSLATSPSYGYTF. In DNA form, the CDR3 reads TGTGCCAGCAGTTTAGCGACCAGCCCATCCTATGGCTACACCTTC. V is TRBV12-3 or TRBV12-4 and J is TRBJ1-2; D ambiguous. V was clipped by 0 bases and J by 4 bases, with 12 bases between them. This CDR3 region has 15 residues.

This clonotype was counted between two and nine times. This chain uses TRBV2 with TRBJ2-7, with 8 positions matching TRBD2. CDR3 length equals 13 residues. The germline gives CDR1 SNHLY, CDR2 FYNNEI. The V and J ends lost 8 bases and 4 bases, in that order; junction bases with no gene match: 7. In DNA, the CDR3 is TGTGCCAGCGGGGTAGCGGGGATATACGAGCAGTACTTC. Its translation: CASGVAGIYEQYF.

The rearrangement uses TRBV29-1 and TRBJ2-2; 9 bases line up with TRBD2. In germline, CDR1 is SQVTM, CDR2 ANQGSEA. CDR3 length: 16 amino acids. The V and J ends lost 5 bases and 1 base, in that order; junction bases with no gene match: 8. Here the CDR3 DNA reads TGCAGCGTTCTTCCGTTGACTAGCGGGAACACCGGGGAGCTGTTTTTT. This translates into CSVLPLTSGNTGELFF.

In this sample, this clonotype turned up many times. CDR3 residues: CASSLIGEGEQYF. The CDR3 region has the DNA TGTGCCAGCAGCTTAATCGGGGAGGGCGAGCAGTACTTC. This chain joins TRBV11-3 and TRBJ2-7; 7 bases line up with TRBD2. CDR1 is SGHNT and CDR2 is YENEEA in the germline V gene. V shed 2 bases, J shed 6 bases, and the junction held 4 bases outside the gene matches. The CDR3 has 13 amino acids.

In this sample, this clonotype turned up many times. The gene calls are TRBV6-2 or TRBV6-3 and TRBJ2-3, with 7 bases fitting TRBD1. The V segment lost 0 bases and the J segment 6 bases; nucleotides outside the gene matches: 9. The CDR3 spans 16 residues. Germline V lookup: CDR1 MNHEY, CDR2 SVGEGT. CDR3 coding DNA: TGTGCCAGCAGTTACTCTTCCAGGGGGAAGAGTGATACGCAGTATTTT. It yields the protein CASSYSSRGKSDTQYF.

At least ten counts were recorded for this clonotype. V and J are TRBV7-2 and TRBJ1-2; 7 bases are a match to TRBD1. The CDR3 consists of 13 residues. V dropped 5 bases and J dropped 4; count of bases not matched to a gene: 4. The germline CDR1 and CDR2 sequences are SGHTA and FQGNSA. CDR3 nucleotide sequence: TGTGCCAGCAGCCCGGACAGGAGCTATGGCTACACCTTC. It codes for CASSPDRSYGYTF. The full variable domain, with the rest looked up from reference TRBV7-2 and TRBJ1-2, is GAGVSQSPSNKVTEKGKDVELRCDPISGHTALYWYRQSLGQGLEFLIYFQGNSAPDKSGLPSDRFSAERTGGSVSTLTIQRTQQEDSAVYLCASSPDRSYGYTFGSGTRLTVV.

The J gene is TRBJ2-2, the V gene TRBV5-1, with 8 bases fitting TRBD2. Germline-derived CDR1 and CDR2 are SGHRS and YFSETQ. The CDR3 sequence is 15 residues long. V shed 4 bases and J 0 bases; nucleotides not matched to a gene: 2. CDR3 in DNA: TGCGCCAGCAGCACGGGACTAGCGAACACCGGGGAGCTGTTTTTT. It encodes CASSTGLANTGELFF.

V gene TRBV28 combines with J gene TRBJ2-3, with TRBD2 as a possible D gene (6 bases). Germline V gives CDR1 MDHEN, CDR2 SYDVKM. The CDR3 sequence is 11 residues long. V lost 4 bases and J 12 bases, leaving 11 bases between the germline ends. The chain's CDR3 is CASSSSSDQYF. The DNA of the CDR3 is TGTGCCAGCAGTTCATCTAGCGATCAGTATTTT.

The chain uses TRBV19 and TRBJ1-2, with D perhaps TRBD1 (6 bases). The CDR3 consists of 18 residues. The germline CDR1 and CDR2 sequences are LNHDA and SQIVND (reference sequence). V lost 3 bases to trimming and J lost 3 bases, with 23 bases between them. CDR3 bases: TGTGCCAGTAGTATGTCAGCAGGGGCCCAGAGGAACGACTATGGCTACACCTTC. This sequence encodes CASSMSAGAQRNDYGYTF. Supplemented by reference TRBV19 and TRBJ1-2, the full variable domain reads DGGITQSPKYLFRKEGQNVTLSCEQNLNHDAMYWYRQDPGQGLRLIYYSQIVNDFQKGDIAEGYSVSREKKESFPLTVTSAQKNPTAFYLCASSMSAGAQRNDYGYTFGSGTRLTVV.

The chain recombines TRBV15 with TRBJ2-6, with D unclear. The V gene lost 0 bases and the J gene lost 4 bases, with 10 bases spanning the gap. The CDR3 has 16 amino acids. Per germline, CDR1 LNHNV and CDR2 YYDKDF (reference sequence). In nucleotides, the CDR3 is TGTGCCACCAGCAGAGAAATGGGAAGCGGGGCCAACGTCCTGACTTTC. It is translated as CATSREMGSGANVLTF.

The chain carries TRBV6-4 and TRBJ1-4; D unclear. The V gene lost 8 bases and the J gene lost 6 bases, with 13 bases spanning the gap. This CDR3 comprises 13 residues. Per germline, CDR1 MRHNA and CDR2 SNTAGT. In nucleotides, the CDR3 is TGTGCCAGCTCAAAGGAGGCGGATGAAAAACTGTTTTTT. This codes for CASSKEADEKLFF.

This clonotype was seen repeatedly, ten times or more. The V call is TRBV7-2, the J call TRBJ1-6; D call uncertain. Trimming shortened V by 1 base and J by 9 bases, and 4 bases separated the two germline ends. The CDR3 length is 12 residues. The germline V gene encodes CDR1 SGHTA and CDR2 FQGNSA. Here the CDR3 reads CASSLGSSPLHF. The CDR3 region has the DNA TGTGCCAGCAGCTTAGGGAGTTCACCCCTCCACTTT.

This clonotype appeared many times. V is TRBV7-3 and J is TRBJ2-3, with a possible D match to TRBD1 (5 bases). Germline CDR1 SGHTA, CDR2 FQGTGA. The V end lost 0 bases, the J end lost 0 bases, and 10 bases lay between the germline ends. The CDR3 is 16 residues long. The chain's CDR3 is CASSLTGQLSTDTQYF. In nucleotides, the CDR3 is TGTGCCAGCAGCTTAACGGGGCAGCTGAGCACAGATACGCAGTATTTT.

This clonotype was counted once. This sequence joins TRBV12-5 and TRBJ2-1; D might be TRBD1 (5 bases). With 0 bases removed from V and 1 base from J, the gap between germline ends came to 25 bases. This CDR3 spans 21 amino acids. The germline gives CDR1 LGHNT, CDR2 FRNRAP. CDR3 nucleotide sequence: TGTGCTAGTGGTTTGGTATCCCCTATACAGGTATTGGTTCTATCCTACAATGAGCAGTTCTTC. Translation: CASGLVSPIQVLVLSYNEQFF. The full variable domain, in which reference TRBV12-5 and TRBJ2-1 provide the parts outside the CDR3, is DARVTQTPRHKVTEMGQEVTMRCQPILGHNTVFWYRQTMMQGLELLAYFRNRAPLDDSGMPKDRFSAEMPDATLATLKIQPSEPRDSAVYFCASGLVSPIQVLVLSYNEQFFGPGTRLTVL.

This clonotype was seen only a few times. The V call is TRBV28, the J call TRBJ2-5; a weak D match, TRBD2 (6 bases). CDR1 and CDR2 from the germline V gene are MDHEN and SYDVKM. V gave up 1 base and J gave up 3 bases, with 15 bases separating them. The CDR3 has 16 residues. The chain's CDR3 is CASSLYPPRGKETQYF. The CDR3 DNA is TGTGCCAGCAGTTTATACCCCCCGCGGGGTAAAGAGACCCAGTACTTC.

This clonotype was seen at least ten times. J is TRBJ1-1 and V is TRBV7-8; tentatively, D is TRBD1 (5 bases). Germline CDR1 and CDR2: SGHVS and FQNEAQ. Trimming took 5 bases from V and 1 from J, leaving 8 bases between them. The CDR3 loop spans 13 amino acids. As DNA, the CDR3 is TGTGCCAGCAGCCGACAGCCGAACACTGAAGCTTTCTTT. This codes for CASSRQPNTEAFF.